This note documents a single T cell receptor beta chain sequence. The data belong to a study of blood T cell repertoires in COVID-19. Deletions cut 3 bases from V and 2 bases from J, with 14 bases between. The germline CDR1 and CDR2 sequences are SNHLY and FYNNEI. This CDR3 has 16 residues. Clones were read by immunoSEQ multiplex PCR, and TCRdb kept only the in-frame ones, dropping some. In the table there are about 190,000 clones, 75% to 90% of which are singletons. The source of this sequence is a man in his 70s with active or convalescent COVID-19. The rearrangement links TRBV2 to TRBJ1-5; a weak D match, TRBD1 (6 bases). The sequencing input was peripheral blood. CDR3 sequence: CASSELGGWGNQPQHF. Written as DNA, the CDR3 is TGTGCCAGCAGTGAGCTTGGGGGCTGGGGCAATCAGCCCCAGCATTTT.